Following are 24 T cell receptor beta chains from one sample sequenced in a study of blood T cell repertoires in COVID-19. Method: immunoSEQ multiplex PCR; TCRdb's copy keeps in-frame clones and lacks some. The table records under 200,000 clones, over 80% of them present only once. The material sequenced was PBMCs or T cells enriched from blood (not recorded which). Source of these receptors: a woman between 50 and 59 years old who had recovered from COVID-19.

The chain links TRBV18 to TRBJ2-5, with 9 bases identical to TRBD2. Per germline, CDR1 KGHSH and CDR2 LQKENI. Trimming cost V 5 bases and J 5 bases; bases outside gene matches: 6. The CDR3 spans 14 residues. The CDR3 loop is CASSSGLAKETQYF. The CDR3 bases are TGTGCCAGCTCAAGCGGACTAGCGAAGGAGACCCAGTACTTC.

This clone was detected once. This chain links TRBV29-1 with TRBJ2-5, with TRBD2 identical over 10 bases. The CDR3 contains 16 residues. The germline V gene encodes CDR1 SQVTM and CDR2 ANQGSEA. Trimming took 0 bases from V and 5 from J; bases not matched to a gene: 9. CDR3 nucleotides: TGCAGCGTTGAAGAGTTGGCTAGCGGGAGTCCGGAGACCCAGTACTTC. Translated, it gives CSVEELASGSPETQYF.

The CDR3 bases are TGTGCCAGTAGTTGGGCAGGGGGGACCGGGGAGCTGTTTTTT. Protein sequence: CASSWAGGTGELFF. This rearrangement joins TRBV19 to TRBJ2-2, with a weak D call TRBD1 (7 bases). Germline CDR1 is LNHDA and CDR2 is SQIVND (reference sequence). Trimming left V 5 bases short and J 5 bases short, with 12 bases between. The CDR3 covers 14 residues.

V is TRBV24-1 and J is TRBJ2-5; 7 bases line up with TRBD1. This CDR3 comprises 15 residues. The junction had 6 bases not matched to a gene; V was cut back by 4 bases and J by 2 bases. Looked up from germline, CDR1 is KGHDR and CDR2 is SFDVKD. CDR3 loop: CATSDPSGGQETQYF. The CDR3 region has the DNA TGTGCCACCAGTGACCCGTCAGGGGGACAAGAGACCCAGTACTTC.

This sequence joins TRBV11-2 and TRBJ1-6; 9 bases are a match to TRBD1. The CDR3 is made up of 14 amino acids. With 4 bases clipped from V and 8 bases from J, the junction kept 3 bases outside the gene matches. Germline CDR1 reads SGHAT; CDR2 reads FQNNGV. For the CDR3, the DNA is TGTGCCAGCAGCTACAGGGGGCCGTATTCACCCCTCCACTTT. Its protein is CASSYRGPYSPLHF.

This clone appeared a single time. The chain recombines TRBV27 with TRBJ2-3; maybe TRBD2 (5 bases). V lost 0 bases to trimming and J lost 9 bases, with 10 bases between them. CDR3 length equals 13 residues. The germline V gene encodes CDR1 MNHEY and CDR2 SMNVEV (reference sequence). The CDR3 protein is CASSLSRVGTQYF. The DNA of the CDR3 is TGTGCCAGCAGTTTATCGCGGGTCGGGACGCAGTATTTT.

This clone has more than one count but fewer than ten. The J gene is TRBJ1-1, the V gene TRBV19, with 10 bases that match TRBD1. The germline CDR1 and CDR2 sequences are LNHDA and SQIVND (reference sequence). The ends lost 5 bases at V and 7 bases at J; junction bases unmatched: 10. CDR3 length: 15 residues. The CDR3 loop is CASSPLTGGSDEAFF. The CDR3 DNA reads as TGTGCCAGTAGTCCCCTGACAGGGGGCTCTGATGAAGCTTTCTTT.

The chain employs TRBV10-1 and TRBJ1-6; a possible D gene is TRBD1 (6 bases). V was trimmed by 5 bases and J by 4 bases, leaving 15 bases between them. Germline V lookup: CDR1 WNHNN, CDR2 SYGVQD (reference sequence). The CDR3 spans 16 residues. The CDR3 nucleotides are TGCGCCAGCAGTCTGACAGGTACTTTTTATAATTCACCCCTCCACTTT. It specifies CASSLTGTFYNSPLHF.

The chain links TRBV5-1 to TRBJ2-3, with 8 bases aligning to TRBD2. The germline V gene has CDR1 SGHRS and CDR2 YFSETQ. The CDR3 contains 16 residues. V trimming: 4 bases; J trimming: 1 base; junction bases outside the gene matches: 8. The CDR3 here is CASSPGGRGGTDTQYF. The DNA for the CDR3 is TGCGCCAGCAGCCCGGGCGGGCGGGGGGGCACAGATACGCAGTATTTT.

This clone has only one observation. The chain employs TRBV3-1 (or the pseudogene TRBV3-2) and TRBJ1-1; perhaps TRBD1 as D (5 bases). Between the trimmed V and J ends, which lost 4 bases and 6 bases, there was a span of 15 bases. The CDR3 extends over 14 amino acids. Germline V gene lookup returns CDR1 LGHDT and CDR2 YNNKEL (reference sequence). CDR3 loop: CASSRGTGVSEAFF. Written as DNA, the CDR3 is TGTGCCAGCAGCCGCGGAACGGGGGTTTCTGAAGCTTTCTTT.

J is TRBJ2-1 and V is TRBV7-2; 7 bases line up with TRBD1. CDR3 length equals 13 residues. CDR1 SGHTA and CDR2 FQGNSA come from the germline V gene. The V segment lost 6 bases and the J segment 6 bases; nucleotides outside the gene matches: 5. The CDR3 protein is CASSSNRGNEQFF. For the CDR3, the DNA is TGTGCCAGCAGTTCCAACAGGGGCAATGAGCAGTTCTTC.

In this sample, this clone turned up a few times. The DNA of the CDR3 is TGTGCCAGCAGCTTAGCGGACAGGGCAGATCAGCCCCAGCATTTT. It is translated as CASSLADRADQPQHF. The chain joins TRBV7-8 to TRBJ1-5, with TRBD1 identical over 8 bases. After removal of 0 bases from V and 5 bases from J, the junction contained 3 bases not matched to a gene. The CDR3 has 15 amino acids. Germline CDR1 reads SGHVS; CDR2 reads FQNEAQ.

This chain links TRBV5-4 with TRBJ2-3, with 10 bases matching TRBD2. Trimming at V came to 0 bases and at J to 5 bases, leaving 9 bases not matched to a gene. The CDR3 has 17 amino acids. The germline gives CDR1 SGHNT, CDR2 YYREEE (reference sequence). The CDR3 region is CASSLAQRGGRGDTQYF. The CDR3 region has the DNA TGTGCCAGCAGCTTGGCCCAGCGGGGGGGCCGCGGAGATACGCAGTATTTT. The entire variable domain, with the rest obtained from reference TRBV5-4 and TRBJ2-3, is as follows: ETGVTQSPTHLIKTRGQQVTLRCSSQSGHNTVSWYQQALGQGPQFIFQYYREEENGRGNFPPRFSGLQFPNYSSELNVNALELDDSALYLCASSLAQRGGRGDTQYFGPGTRLTVL.

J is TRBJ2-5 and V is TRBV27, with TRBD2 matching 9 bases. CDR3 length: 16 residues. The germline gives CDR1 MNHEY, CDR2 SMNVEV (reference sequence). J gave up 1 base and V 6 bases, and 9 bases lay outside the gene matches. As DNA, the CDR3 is TGTGCCAGCAGCCCCCCCGGGCGGGGGGGCCAAGAGACCCAGTACTTC. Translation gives CASSPPGRGGQETQYF.

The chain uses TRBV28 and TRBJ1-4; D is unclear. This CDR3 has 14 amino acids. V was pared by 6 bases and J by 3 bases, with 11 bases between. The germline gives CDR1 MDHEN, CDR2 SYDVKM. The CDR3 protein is CASRYGLPNEKLFF. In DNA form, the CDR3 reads TGTGCCAGCAGATACGGACTTCCTAATGAAAAACTGTTTTTT.

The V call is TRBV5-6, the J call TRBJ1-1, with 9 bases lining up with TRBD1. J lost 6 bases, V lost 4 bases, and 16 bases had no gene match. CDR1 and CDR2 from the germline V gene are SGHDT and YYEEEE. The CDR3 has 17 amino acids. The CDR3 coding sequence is TGTGCCAGCAGCCAGGATTGGACAGGGGAGTTTCTGGCTGAAGCTTTCTTT. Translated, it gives CASSQDWTGEFLAEAFF.

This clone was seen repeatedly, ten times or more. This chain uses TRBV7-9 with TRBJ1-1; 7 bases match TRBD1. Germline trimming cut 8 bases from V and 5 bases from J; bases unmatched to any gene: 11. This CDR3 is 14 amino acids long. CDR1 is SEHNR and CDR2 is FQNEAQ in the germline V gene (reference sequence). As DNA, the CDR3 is TGTGCCAGCCACTTAGGGGGCCTCGGGACTGAAGCTTTCTTT. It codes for CASHLGGLGTEAFF. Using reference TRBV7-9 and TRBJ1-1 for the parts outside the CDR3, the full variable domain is DTGVSQNPRHKITKRGQNVTFRCDPISEHNRLYWYRQTLGQGPEFLTYFQNEAQLEKSRLLSDRFSAERPKGSFSTLEIQRTEQGDSAMYLCASHLGGLGTEAFFGQGTRLTVV.

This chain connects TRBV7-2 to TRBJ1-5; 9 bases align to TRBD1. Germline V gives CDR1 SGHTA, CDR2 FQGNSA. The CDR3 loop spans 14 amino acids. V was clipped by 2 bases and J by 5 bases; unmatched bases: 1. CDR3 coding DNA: TGTGCCAGCAGCTTACGACAGGGGGATCAGCCCCAGCATTTT. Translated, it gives CASSLRQGDQPQHF.

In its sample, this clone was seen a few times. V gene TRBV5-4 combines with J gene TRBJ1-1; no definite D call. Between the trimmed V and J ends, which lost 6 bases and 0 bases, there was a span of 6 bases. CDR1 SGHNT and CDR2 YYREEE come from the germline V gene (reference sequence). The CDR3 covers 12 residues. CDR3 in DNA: TGTGCCAGCAAGGGAGTGAACACTGAAGCTTTCTTT. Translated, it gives CASKGVNTEAFF.

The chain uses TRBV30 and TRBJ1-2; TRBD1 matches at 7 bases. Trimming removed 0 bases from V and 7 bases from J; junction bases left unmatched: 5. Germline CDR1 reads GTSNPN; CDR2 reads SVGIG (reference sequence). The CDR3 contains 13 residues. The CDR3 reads CAWSVMQGVGYTF. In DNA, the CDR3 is TGTGCCTGGAGTGTAATGCAGGGGGTTGGCTACACCTTC.

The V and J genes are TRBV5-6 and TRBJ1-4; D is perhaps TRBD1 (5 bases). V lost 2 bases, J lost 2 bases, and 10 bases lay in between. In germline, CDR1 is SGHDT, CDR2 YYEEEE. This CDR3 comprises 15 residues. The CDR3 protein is CASSFGGTTNEKLFF. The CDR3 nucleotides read TGTGCCAGCAGCTTTGGGGGGACCACTAATGAAAAACTGTTTTTT.

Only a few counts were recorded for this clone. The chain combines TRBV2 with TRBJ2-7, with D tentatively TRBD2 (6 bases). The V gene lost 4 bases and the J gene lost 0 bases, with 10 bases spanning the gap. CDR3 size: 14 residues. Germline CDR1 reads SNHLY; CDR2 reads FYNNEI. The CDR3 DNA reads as TGTGCCAGCAGTGCGGGACTCTTCTCCTACGAGCAGTACGTC. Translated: CASSAGLFSYEQYV.

The CDR3 reads CASSLSWGGNSPLHF. DNA for the CDR3: TGTGCCAGCAGTTTATCTTGGGGCGGAAATTCACCCCTCCACTTT. The chain is built from TRBV28 and TRBJ1-6; perhaps TRBD1 as D (5 bases). Germline V CDR1 and CDR2: MDHEN, SYDVKM. This CDR3 comprises 15 residues. Trimming took 1 base from V and 7 from J, leaving 11 bases between them. The complete variable domain, with remaining parts taken from reference TRBV28 and TRBJ1-6, reads DVKVTQSSRYLVKRTGEKVFLECVQDMDHENMFWYRQDPGLGLRLIYFSYDVKMKEKGDIPEGYSVSREKKERFSLILESASTNQTSMYLCASSLSWGGNSPLHFGNGTRLTVT.

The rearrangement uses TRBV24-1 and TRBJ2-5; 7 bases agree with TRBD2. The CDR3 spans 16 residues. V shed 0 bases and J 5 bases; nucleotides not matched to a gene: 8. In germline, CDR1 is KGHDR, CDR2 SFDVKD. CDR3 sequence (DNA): TGTGCCACCAGTGATTTGGTAGCGGGCGCCATGGAGACCCAGTACTTC. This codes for CATSDLVAGAMETQYF.